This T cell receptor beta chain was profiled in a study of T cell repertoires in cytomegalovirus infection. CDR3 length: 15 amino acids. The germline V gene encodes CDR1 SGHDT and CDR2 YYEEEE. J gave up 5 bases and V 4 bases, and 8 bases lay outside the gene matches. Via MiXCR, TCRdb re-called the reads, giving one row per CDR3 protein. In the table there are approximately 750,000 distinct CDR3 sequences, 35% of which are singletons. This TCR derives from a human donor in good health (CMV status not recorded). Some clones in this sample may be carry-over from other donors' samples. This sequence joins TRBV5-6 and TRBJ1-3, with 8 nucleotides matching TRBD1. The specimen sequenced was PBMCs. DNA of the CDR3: TGTGCCAGCAGCGATCGGACAGGGCATAGAAACACCATATATTTT. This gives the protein CASSDRTGHRNTIYF.